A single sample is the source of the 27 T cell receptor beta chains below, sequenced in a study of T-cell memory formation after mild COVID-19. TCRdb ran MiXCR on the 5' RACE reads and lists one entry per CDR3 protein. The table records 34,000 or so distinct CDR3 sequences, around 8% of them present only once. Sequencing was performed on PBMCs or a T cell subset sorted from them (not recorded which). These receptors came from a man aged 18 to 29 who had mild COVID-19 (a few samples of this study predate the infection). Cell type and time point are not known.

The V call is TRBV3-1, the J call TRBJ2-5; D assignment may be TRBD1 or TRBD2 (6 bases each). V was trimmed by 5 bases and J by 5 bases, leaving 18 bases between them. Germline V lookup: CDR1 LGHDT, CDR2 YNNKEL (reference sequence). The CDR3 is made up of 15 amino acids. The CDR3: CASSFERGGQETQYF. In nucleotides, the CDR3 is TGTGCCAGCAGCTTCGAAAGAGGGGGGCAGGAGACCCAGTACTTC.

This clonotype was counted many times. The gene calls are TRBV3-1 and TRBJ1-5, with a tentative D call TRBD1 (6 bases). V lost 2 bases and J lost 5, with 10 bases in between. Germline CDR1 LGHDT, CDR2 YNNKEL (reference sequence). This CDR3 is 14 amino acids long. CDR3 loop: CASSQSDSDQPQHF. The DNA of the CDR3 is TGTGCCAGCAGCCAATCGGACAGTGATCAGCCCCAGCATTTT.

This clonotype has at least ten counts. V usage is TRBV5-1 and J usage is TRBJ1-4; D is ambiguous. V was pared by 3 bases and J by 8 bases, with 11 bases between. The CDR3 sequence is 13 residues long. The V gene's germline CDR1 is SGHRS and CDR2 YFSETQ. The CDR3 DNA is TGCGCCAGCAGCTCTTCCCCCGGCGAAAAACTGTTTTTT. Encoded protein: CASSSSPGEKLFF.

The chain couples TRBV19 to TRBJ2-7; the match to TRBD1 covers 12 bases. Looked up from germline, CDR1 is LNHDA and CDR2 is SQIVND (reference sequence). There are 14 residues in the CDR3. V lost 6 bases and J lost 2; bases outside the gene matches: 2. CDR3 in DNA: TGTGCCAGTAGCGGGACAGGGGGCCCCTACGAGCAGTACTTC. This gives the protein CASSGTGGPYEQYF. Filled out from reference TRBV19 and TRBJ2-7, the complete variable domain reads DGGITQSPKYLFRKEGQNVTLSCEQNLNHDAMYWYRQDPGQGLRLIYYSQIVNDFQKGDIAEGYSVSREKKESFPLTVTSAQKNPTAFYLCASSGTGGPYEQYFGPGTRLTVT.

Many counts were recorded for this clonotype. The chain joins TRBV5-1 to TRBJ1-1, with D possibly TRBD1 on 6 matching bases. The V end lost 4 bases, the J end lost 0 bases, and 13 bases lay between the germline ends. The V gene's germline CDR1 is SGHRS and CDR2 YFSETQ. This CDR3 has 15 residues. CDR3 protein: CASSPGHYMNTEAFF. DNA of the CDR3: TGCGCCAGCAGCCCGGGACATTATATGAACACTGAAGCTTTCTTT.

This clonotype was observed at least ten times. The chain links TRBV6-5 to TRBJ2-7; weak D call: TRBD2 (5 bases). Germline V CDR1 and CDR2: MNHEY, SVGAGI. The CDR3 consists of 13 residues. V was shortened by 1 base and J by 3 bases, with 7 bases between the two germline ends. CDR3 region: CASSYFAGYEQYF. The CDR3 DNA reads TGTGCCAGCAGTTACTTCGCGGGCTACGAGCAGTACTTC.

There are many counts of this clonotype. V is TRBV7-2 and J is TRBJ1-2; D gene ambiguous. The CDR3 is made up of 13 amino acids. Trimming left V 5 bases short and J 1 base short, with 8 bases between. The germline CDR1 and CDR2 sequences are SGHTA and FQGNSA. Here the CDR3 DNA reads TGTGCCAGCAGCCCAACACTTAACTATGGCTACACCTTC. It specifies CASSPTLNYGYTF.

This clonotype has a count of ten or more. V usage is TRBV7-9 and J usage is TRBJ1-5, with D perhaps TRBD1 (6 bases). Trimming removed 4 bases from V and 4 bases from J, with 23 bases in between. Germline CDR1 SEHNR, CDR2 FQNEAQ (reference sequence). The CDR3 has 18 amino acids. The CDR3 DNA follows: TGTGCCAGCAGCTCCGATCCGGGGGCGCTTGGAAGGAATCAGCCCCAGCATTTT. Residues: CASSSDPGALGRNQPQHF.

The chain's CDR3 is CASSLSTGSQPQHF. The CDR3 nucleotides are TGTGCCAGCAGTTTGAGTACAGGTTCGCAGCCCCAGCATTTT. The gene calls are TRBV28 and TRBJ1-5; D may be TRBD1 (5 bases). Germline CDR1 and CDR2: MDHEN and SYDVKM. Trimming left V 3 bases short and J 7 bases short, with 13 bases between. This CDR3 region has 14 residues.

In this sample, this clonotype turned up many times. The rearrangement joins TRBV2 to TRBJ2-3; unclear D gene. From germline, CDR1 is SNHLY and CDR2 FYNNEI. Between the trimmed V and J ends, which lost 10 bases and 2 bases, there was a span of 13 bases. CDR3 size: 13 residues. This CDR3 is CATSEPFTDTQYF. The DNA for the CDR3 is TGTGCCACCTCAGAGCCCTTCACAGATACGCAGTATTTT. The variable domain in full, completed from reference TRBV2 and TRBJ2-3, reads EPEVTQTPSHQVTQMGQEVILRCVPISNHLYFYWYRQILGQKVEFLVSFYNNEISEKSEIFDDQFSVERPDGSNFTLKIRSTKLEDSAMYFCATSEPFTDTQYFGPGTRLTVL.

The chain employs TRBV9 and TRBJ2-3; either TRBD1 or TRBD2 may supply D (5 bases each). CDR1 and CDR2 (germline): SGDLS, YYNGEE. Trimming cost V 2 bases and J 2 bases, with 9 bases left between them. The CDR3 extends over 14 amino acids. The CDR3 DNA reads TGTGCCAGCAGCGTGGGGGAACTCACAGATACGCAGTATTTT. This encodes CASSVGELTDTQYF.

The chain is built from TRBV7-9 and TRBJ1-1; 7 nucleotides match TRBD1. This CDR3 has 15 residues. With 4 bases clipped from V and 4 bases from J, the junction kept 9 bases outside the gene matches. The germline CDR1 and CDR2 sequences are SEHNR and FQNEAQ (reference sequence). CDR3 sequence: CASSYQTGKGTEAFF. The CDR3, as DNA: TGTGCCAGCAGCTACCAGACAGGGAAGGGCACTGAAGCTTTCTTT.

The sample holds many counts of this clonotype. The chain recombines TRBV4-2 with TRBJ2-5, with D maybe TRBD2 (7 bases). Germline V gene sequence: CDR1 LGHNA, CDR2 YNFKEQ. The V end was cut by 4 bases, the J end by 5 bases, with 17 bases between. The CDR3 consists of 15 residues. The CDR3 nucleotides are TGTGCCAGCAGCCGGACCGGGGGGCCGGGGGAGACCCAGTACTTC. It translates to CASSRTGGPGETQYF.

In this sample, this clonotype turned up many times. The CDR3 region has the DNA TGTGCCAGCAGCGCAAAGTCCGGGACAGCGATCCCAGCTAACTATGGCTACACCTTC. Translation gives CASSAKSGTAIPANYGYTF. The chain employs TRBV7-9 and TRBJ1-2; 7 bases are a match to TRBD1. The CDR3 contains 19 residues. The ends lost 5 bases at V and 0 bases at J; junction bases unmatched: 18. Germline lookup yields CDR1 SEHNR and CDR2 FQNEAQ (reference sequence).

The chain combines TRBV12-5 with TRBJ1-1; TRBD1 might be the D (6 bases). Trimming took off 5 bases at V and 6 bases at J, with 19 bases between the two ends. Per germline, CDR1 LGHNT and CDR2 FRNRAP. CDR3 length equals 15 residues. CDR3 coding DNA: TGTGCTAGTGGTCCTGGACAGTCCCTTCGGGCTGAAGCTTTCTTT. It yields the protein CASGPGQSLRAEAFF. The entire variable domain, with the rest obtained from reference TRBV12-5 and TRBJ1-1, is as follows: DARVTQTPRHKVTEMGQEVTMRCQPILGHNTVFWYRQTMMQGLELLAYFRNRAPLDDSGMPKDRFSAEMPDATLATLKIQPSEPRDSAVYFCASGPGQSLRAEAFFGQGTRLTVV.

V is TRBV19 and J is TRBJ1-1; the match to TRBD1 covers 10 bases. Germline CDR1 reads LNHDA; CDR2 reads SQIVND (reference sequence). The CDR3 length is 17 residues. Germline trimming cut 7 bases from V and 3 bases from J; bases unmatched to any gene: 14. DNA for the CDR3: TGTGCCAGTAATTCCTATGACAGGGGGCAAGAGGACACTGAAGCTTTCTTT. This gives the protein CASNSYDRGQEDTEAFF.

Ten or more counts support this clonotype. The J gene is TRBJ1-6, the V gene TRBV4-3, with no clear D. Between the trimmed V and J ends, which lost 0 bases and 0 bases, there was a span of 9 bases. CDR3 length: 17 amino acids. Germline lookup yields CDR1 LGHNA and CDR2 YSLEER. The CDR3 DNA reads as TGCGCCAGCAGCCAAGATCCGTCAGGCTCCTATAATTCACCCCTCCACTTT. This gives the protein CASSQDPSGSYNSPLHF.

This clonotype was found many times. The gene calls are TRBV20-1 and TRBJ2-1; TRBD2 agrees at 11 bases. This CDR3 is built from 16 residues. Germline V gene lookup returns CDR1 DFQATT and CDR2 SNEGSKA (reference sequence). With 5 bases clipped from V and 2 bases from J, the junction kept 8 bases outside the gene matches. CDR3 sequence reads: CSAGSLAGGTYNEQFF. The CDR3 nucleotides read TGCAGTGCTGGATCCCTAGCGGGGGGAACCTACAATGAGCAGTTCTTC.

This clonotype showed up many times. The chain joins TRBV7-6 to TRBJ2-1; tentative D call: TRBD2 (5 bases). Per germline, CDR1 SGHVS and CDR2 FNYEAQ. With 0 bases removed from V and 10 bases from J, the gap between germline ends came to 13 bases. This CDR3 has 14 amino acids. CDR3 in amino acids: CASSLALGSGEQFF. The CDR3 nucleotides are TGTGCCAGCAGCTTAGCCCTAGGGTCGGGAGAGCAGTTCTTC.

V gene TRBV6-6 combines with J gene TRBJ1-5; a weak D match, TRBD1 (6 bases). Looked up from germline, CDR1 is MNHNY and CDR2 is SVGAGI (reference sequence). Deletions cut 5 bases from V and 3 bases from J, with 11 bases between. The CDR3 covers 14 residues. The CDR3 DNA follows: TGTGCCAGCAGTCATGGACAGCTCAATCAGCCCCAGCATTTT. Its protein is CASSHGQLNQPQHF.

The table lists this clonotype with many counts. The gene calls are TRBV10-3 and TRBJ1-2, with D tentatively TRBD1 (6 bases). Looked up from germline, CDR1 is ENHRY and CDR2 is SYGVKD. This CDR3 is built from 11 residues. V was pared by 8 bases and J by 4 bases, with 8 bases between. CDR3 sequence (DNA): TGTGCCATCTCGACAGGCTATGGCTACACCTTC. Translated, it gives CAISTGYGYTF.

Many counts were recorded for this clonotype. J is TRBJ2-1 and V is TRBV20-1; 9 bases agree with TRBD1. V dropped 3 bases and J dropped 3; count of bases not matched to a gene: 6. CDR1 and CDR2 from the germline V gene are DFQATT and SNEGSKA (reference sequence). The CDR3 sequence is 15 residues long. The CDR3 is CSASDGGQGYNEQFF. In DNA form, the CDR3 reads TGCAGTGCTAGCGACGGGGGACAGGGCTACAATGAGCAGTTCTTC.

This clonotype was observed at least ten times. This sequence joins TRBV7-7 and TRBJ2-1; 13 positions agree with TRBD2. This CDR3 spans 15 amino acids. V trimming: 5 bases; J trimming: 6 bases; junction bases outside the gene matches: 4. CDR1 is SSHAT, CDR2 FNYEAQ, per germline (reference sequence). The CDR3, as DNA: TGTGCCAGCAGCCCCCGGACTAGCGGGGGCAATGAGCAGTTCTTC. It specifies CASSPRTSGGNEQFF.

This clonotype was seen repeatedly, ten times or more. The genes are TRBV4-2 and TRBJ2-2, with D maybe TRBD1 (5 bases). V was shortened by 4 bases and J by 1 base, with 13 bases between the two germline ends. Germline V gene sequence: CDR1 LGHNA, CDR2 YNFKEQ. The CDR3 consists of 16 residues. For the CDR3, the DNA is TGTGCCAGCAGCCCCCGAGAAGGGGTGAACACCGGGGAGCTGTTTTTT. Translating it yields CASSPREGVNTGELFF.

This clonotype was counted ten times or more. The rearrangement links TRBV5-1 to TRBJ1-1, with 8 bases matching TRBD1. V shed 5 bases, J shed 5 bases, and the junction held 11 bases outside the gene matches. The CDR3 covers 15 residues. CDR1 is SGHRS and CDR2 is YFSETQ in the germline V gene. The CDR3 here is CASRRFRGPNTEAFF. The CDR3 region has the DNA TGCGCCAGCAGAAGGTTCAGGGGGCCTAATACTGAAGCTTTCTTT.

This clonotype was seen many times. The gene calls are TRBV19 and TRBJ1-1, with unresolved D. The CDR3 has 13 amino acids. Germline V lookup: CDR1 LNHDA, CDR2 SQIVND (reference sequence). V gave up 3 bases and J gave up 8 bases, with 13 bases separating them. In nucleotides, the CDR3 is TGTGCCAGTAGTATCAGCGACTTGAGGGAAGCTTTCTTT. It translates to CASSISDLREAFF.

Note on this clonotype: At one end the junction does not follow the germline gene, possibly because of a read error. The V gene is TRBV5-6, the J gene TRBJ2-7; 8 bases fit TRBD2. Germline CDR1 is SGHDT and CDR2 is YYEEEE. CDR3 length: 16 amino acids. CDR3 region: CASSLAVAGISYEKYF. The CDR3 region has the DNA TGTGCCAGCAGCTTGGCAGTAGCGGGGATTTCCTACGAGAAGTACTTC.